This TCR beta chain was sequenced during a study of blood T cell repertoires in COVID-19. Study summary: The study drew acute and convalescent COVID-19 samples from the United States, Italy and Spain.

Authors' data handling: Using reference gene primer amplification, nucleated cell counts were estimated. Sequencing was performed with immunoSEQ multiplex PCR; in TCRdb, only in-frame clones are kept and a portion is missing. The DNA gave D and trimming, while V, J and clone size come from that table. Of some 140,000 clones in the sample, around 87% were seen once. Between the trimmed V and J ends, which lost 7 bases and 1 base, there was a span of 10 bases. The CDR3 loop spans 13 amino acids. Germline lookup yields CDR1 SGHVS and CDR2 FQNEAQ. Sequenced sample: peripheral blood. The chain employs TRBV7-8 and TRBJ2-5; D may be TRBD1 (5 bases). The sequence was collected from a man between 65 and 85 years old with active COVID-19. CDR3 DNA sequence: TGTGCCAGCACCCTGGGGCCCCAAGAGACCCAGTACTTC. Its translation is CASTLGPQETQYF.